Below, 21 T cell receptor beta chains from the same sample are listed, as sequenced in a study of Graves' ophthalmopathy and Graves' hyperthyroidism (dated 2018 in TCRdb). Data came from an Illumina HiSeq 2000. For repertoire sequencing, TCR beta CDR3 regions were amplified from RNA transcripts. The first round was an RT-PCR using HTBI primers with the Qiagen OneStep RT-PCR kit, and this first round was followed by a second-round multiplex PCR, then size selection and purification. The raw public data were reprocessed by TCRdb itself: fastp quality trimming at Q25, MiXCR clonotype calling, in-frame beta chains only. Rows merge per CDR3 protein into single entries with the most common DNA and genes. The table for this sample lists 200,000 to 300,000 distinct CDR3 sequences; 40% to 50% of them were counted only once. The biggest ten clones account for about 45% of the sample. The material sequenced was peripheral blood. These receptors were obtained from an adult man with Graves' ophthalmopathy.

This rearrangement joins TRBV5-4 to TRBJ2-5; D not certain. Trimming took 7 bases from V and 1 from J, leaving 17 bases between them. The CDR3 covers 15 residues. The V gene's germline CDR1 is SGHNT and CDR2 YYREEE (reference sequence). CDR3 coding DNA: TGTGCCAGCCAAAGCCTGACAAGCAGCCAAGAGACCCAGTACTTC. Its protein is CASQSLTSSQETQYF.

The chain carries TRBV7-9 and TRBJ2-7, with 10 bases identical to TRBD2. The CDR3 is 16 residues long. In germline, CDR1 is SEHNR, CDR2 FQNEAQ (reference sequence). J gave up 1 base and V 1 base, and 4 bases lay outside the gene matches. The CDR3 is CASSLEPSGGSYEQYF. In DNA form, the CDR3 reads TGTGCCAGCAGCTTAGAGCCTAGCGGGGGATCCTACGAGCAGTACTTC.

The V and J genes are TRBV7-8 and TRBJ2-2; D perhaps matches TRBD2 (5 bases). Trimming cost V 1 base and J 5 bases, with 8 bases left between them. The germline V gene encodes CDR1 SGHVS and CDR2 FQNEAQ. The CDR3 runs 14 residues. As DNA, the CDR3 is TGTGCCAGCAGCTTAGGGCGGGCGACCGGGGAGCTGTTTTTT. Amino acids: CASSLGRATGELFF.

In this sample, this clonotype turned up once. The chain couples TRBV12-3 or TRBV12-4 to TRBJ2-5, with D perhaps matching TRBD1 (5 bases). This CDR3 contains 13 residues. V lost 2 bases, J lost 8 bases, and 12 bases lay in between. The DNA of the CDR3 is TGTGCCAGCAGTTTAAGTTTTCAGGGAACCCAGTACTTC. Amino acid sequence: CASSLSFQGTQYF.

This clonotype turned up a few times. The chain recombines TRBV7-8 with TRBJ2-5; weak D call: TRBD2 (6 bases). CDR1 is SGHVS and CDR2 is FQNEAQ in the germline V gene. Trimming shortened V by 5 bases and J by 4 bases, and 20 bases separated the two germline ends. This CDR3 is 16 amino acids long. The CDR3 bases are TGTGCCAGCAGCCCCCAGACTAGTACGCCCCCAGAGACCCAGTACTTC. Protein: CASSPQTSTPPETQYF.

The V gene is TRBV19, the J gene TRBJ2-7, with 7 bases identical to TRBD1. Trimming at V came to 7 bases and at J to 3 bases, leaving 9 bases not matched to a gene. The germline V gene encodes CDR1 LNHDA and CDR2 SQIVND (reference sequence). The CDR3 spans 14 residues. This CDR3 is CASTPTGSSYEQYF. The CDR3 nucleotides are TGTGCCAGTACACCGACAGGGAGTAGCTACGAGCAGTACTTC.

The rearrangement joins TRBV9 to TRBJ2-7, with no clear D. The CDR3 is 13 amino acids. The V and J ends lost 4 bases and 0 bases respectively, with 8 bases between them. The germline CDR1 and CDR2 sequences are SGDLS and YYNGEE. The CDR3 DNA sequence: TGTGCCAGCAGCTTCCCTCCCTCCTACGAGCAGTACTTC. Translation: CASSFPPSYEQYF.

The J gene is TRBJ2-1, the V gene TRBV29-1; D is possibly TRBD1 (6 bases). Germline CDR1 is SQVTM and CDR2 is ANQGSEA. The CDR3 loop spans 15 amino acids. V was trimmed by 5 bases and J by 9 bases, leaving 23 bases between them. This chain's CDR3 is CSVQGQSTLLVEQFF. For the CDR3, the DNA is TGCAGCGTTCAAGGACAGTCCACCCTACTAGTTGAGCAGTTCTTC.

The V call is TRBV7-3, the J call TRBJ2-5, with D tentatively TRBD2 (5 bases). The length of the CDR3 is 16 residues. The germline CDR1 and CDR2 sequences are SGHTA and FQGTGA. V was pared by 5 bases and J by 7 bases, with 23 bases between. The DNA for the CDR3 is TGTGCCAGCAGCCCGGGAAACCAGCGATTAATCGGGACCCAGTACTTC. This codes for CASSPGNQRLIGTQYF.

This clonotype was seen more than once but under ten times. In nucleotides, the CDR3 is TGTGCCAGCAGCTTGAGGGGACAGGCTGAAGAGACCCAGTACTTC. Translating gives CASSLRGQAEETQYF. The chain uses TRBV11-2 and TRBJ2-5, with 8 bases matching TRBD1. CDR1 and CDR2 (germline): SGHAT, FQNNGV. The CDR3 totals 15 residues. The ends lost 3 bases at V and 3 bases at J; junction bases unmatched: 6.

There are a few counts of this clonotype. The chain uses TRBV7-9 and TRBJ2-1; TRBD2 aligns across 13 bases. The CDR3 extends over 13 amino acids. CDR1 SEHNR and CDR2 FQNEAQ come from the germline V gene (reference sequence). The chain's CDR3 is CAVLAGGPNEQFF. The CDR3 coding sequence is TGTGCGGTACTAGCGGGAGGGCCGAATGAGCAGTTCTTC.

The sample holds a few counts of this clonotype. The V gene is TRBV4-1, the J gene TRBJ1-2; D gene ambiguous. Between the trimmed V and J ends, which lost 0 bases and 4 bases, there was a span of 12 bases. This CDR3 has 15 residues. Looked up from germline, CDR1 is MGHRA and CDR2 is YSYEKL. CDR3 residues: CASSQEDSDVYGYTF. CDR3 coding DNA: TGCGCCAGCAGCCAAGAGGATTCCGACGTCTATGGCTACACCTTC.

The chain uses TRBV6-6 and TRBJ2-5; D ambiguous. Per germline, CDR1 MNHNY and CDR2 SVGAGI (reference sequence). CDR3 length: 12 residues. V shed 6 bases and J shed 2 bases, with 7 bases lying between them. Written as DNA, the CDR3 is TGTGCCAGCAGGGACGGACAAGAGACCCAGTACTTC. Translation: CASRDGQETQYF.

This clonotype has more than one count but fewer than ten. The chain has TRBV15 and TRBJ2-5, with 12 nucleotides matching TRBD2. There are 15 residues in the CDR3. Per the germline V gene, CDR1 is LNHNV and CDR2 is YYDKDF (reference sequence). J was trimmed by 1 base and V by 3 bases; bases with no gene match: 0. The CDR3 region has the DNA TGTGCCACCAGCAGGACTAGCGGGAGCCAAGAGACCCAGTACTTC. This translates into CATSRTSGSQETQYF.

Note on this clonotype: Mismatch with germline at one junction end may stem from a read error. V usage is TRBV20-1 and J usage is TRBJ2-7; unclear D gene. The CDR3 runs 8 residues. Looked up from germline, CDR1 is DFQATT and CDR2 is SNEGSKA (reference sequence). CDR3 sequence (DNA): TGCAGTGCTAGAGAGGAGAACTTC. It translates to CSAREENF.

Of note for this clonotype: This likely comes from a read error, as the CDR3 has no conserved phenylalanine or tryptophan at its end. The V and J genes are TRBV2 and TRBJ2-7; D possibly corresponds to TRBD2 (6 bases). Per germline, CDR1 SNHLY and CDR2 FYNNEI. The germline V and J ends were trimmed by 5 bases and 2 bases, with 10 bases remaining between them. This CDR3 comprises 13 residues. CDR3 sequence reads: CASSFSGAYEQYL. As DNA, the CDR3 is TGTGCCAGCAGTTTTAGCGGAGCCTACGAGCAGTACCTC.

The chain carries TRBV10-2 and TRBJ2-5; TRBD2 might be the D (6 bases). Germline loops: CDR1 WSHSY, CDR2 SAAADI. This CDR3 is built from 14 residues. V was clipped by 3 bases and J by 4 bases, with 12 bases between them. Here the CDR3 DNA reads TGCGCCAGCAGTGAAACGGGAGAAGGAGAGACCCAGTACTTC. Its translation: CASSETGEGETQYF.

Only one count was recorded for this clonotype. The chain couples TRBV29-1 to TRBJ1-1; TRBD1 aligns across 7 bases. Germline V CDR1 and CDR2: SQVTM, ANQGSEA. The CDR3 is made up of 13 amino acids. V shed 8 bases and J 5 bases; nucleotides not matched to a gene: 11. The DNA for the CDR3 is TGCAGCCAATCCACAGGGGAGTTGACTGAAGCTTTCTTT. Protein sequence: CSQSTGELTEAFF.

The chain recombines TRBV6-5 with TRBJ1-5; 7 bases match TRBD1. Germline V lookup: CDR1 MNHEY, CDR2 SVGAGI. CDR3 size: 13 residues. The J segment lost 5 bases and the V segment lost 6 bases, leaving 4 bases of the junction unmatched. CDR3 nucleotide sequence: TGTGCCAGCAGGGCGACAGGGCATCAGCCCCAGCATTTT. Its translation is CASRATGHQPQHF.

On this clonotype: A junction end diverges from the germline sequence, so it may reflect a read error. The gene calls are TRBV7-2 and TRBJ2-6, with 7 bases lining up with TRBD1. The CDR3 covers 18 residues. Germline values: CDR1 SGHTA, CDR2 FQGNSA. The CDR3 region is CASSPRQGWESGADVLTF. The CDR3 nucleotides read TGTGCCAGCAGCCCTCGACAGGGTTGGGAGTCTGGGGCCGACGTCCTGACTTTC.

The chain joins TRBV2 to TRBJ2-7; D unclear. The V gene lost 3 bases and the J gene lost 0 bases, with 12 bases spanning the gap. The CDR3 loop spans 15 amino acids. Germline V gene lookup returns CDR1 SNHLY and CDR2 FYNNEI. CDR3 in DNA: TGTGCCAGCAGTGACTCGCGAGCCTCCTCCTACGAGCAGTACTTC. It translates to CASSDSRASSYEQYF.